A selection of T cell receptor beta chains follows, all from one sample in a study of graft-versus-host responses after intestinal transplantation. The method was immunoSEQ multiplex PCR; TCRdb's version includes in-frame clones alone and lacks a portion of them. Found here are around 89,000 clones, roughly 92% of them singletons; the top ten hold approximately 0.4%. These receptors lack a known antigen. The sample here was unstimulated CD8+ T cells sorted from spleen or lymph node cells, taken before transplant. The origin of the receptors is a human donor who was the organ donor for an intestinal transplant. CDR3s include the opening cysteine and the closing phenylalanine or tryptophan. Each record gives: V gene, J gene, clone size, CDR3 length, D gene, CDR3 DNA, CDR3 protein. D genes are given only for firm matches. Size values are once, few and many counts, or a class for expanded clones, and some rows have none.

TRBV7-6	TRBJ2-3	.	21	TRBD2	TGTGCCAGCAGCTTAACCGGGCCCGAGCTAGCGGGGGTACTTGCCACAGATACGCAGTATTTT	CASSLTGPELAGVLATDTQYF
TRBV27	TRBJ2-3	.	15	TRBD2	TGTGCCAGCAGTAAAAGCGGGGCCGCCGGGGATACGCAGTATTTT	CASSKSGAAGDTQYF
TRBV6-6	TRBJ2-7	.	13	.	TGTGCCAGCAGTTACGACAGGCTCTACGAGCAGTACTTC	CASSYDRLYEQYF
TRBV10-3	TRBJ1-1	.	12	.	TGTGCCATGCAGGGTGTGGACACTGAAGCTTTCTTT	CAMQGVDTEAFF
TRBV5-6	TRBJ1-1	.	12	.	TGTGCCAGCAGCTTAAGCGGCACTGAAGCTTTCTTT	CASSLSGTEAFF
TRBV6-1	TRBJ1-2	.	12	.	TGTGCCAGCAGTGAACACATCTATGGCTACACCTTC	CASSEHIYGYTF
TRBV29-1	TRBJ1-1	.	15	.	TGCAGCGTTGAAGGGATTCCCGGGGAGGCGGCTGAAGCTTTCTTT	CSVEGIPGEAAEAFF
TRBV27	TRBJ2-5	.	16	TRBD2	TGTGCCAGCAGCCCGCCGGGACTAGCGGCCCAAGAGACCCAGTACTTC	CASSPPGLAAQETQYF
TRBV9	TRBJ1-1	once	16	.	TGTGCCAGCAGCTCTCAAGGGGGGGGGTACGGCCCTGAAGCTTTCTTT	CASSSQGGGYGPEAFF
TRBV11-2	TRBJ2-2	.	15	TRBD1	TGTGCCAGCAGCTACGGGACAGGCAACACCGGGGAGCTGTTTTTT	CASSYGTGNTGELFF
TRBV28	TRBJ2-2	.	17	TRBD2	TGTGCCAGTTCAGGCCTTCGACTAGCGGGGGATACCGGGGAGCTGTTTTTT	CASSGLRLAGDTGELFF
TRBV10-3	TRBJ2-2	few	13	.	TGTGCCATCAGGACACCGAACACCGGGGAGCTGTTTTTT	CAIRTPNTGELFF